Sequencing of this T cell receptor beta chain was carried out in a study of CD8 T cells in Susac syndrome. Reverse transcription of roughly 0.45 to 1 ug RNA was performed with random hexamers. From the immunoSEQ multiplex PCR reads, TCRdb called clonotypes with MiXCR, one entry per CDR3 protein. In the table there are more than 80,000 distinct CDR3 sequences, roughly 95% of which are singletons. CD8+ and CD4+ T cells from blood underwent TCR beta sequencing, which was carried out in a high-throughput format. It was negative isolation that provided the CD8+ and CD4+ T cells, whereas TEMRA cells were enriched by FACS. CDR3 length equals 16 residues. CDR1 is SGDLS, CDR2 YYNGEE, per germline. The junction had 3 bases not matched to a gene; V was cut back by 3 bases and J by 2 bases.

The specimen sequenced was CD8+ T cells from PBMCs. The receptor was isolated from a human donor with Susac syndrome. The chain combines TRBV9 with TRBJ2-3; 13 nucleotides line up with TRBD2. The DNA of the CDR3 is TGTGCCAGCAGCGGGGGACTAGCGGGGACCACAGATACGCAGTATTTT. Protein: CASSGGLAGTTDTQYF.